One and the same sample provided the 30 T cell receptor beta chains below, sequenced in a study of T cell responses to AZD1222 COVID-19 vaccine. Profiled with immunoSEQ multiplex PCR; TCRdb holds only in-frame clones, not every one. Of tens of thousands of clones listed, 70% to 90% are singletons. The sequencing used peripheral blood, collected on day 0 of AZD1222 vaccination. These receptors were collected from an adult in good health.

Here the CDR3 reads CASSLRSGKTGELFF. CDR3 bases: TGTGCCAGCAGCTTAAGGTCGGGAAAAACCGGGGAGCTGTTTTTT. The chain joins TRBV7-3 to TRBJ2-2; possibly TRBD2 for D (5 bases). V lost 1 base, J lost 5 bases, and 11 bases lay in between. This CDR3 contains 15 residues. Per germline, CDR1 SGHTA and CDR2 FQGTGA.

The rearrangement uses TRBV5-6 and TRBJ1-5; D is unresolved. Germline V gives CDR1 SGHDT, CDR2 YYEEEE. The CDR3 covers 13 residues. The V end was cut by 1 base, the J end by 7 bases, with 9 bases between. The CDR3 coding sequence is TGTGCCAGCAGCTTGACTTCCAGGCAGCCCCAGCATTTT. Its protein is CASSLTSRQPQHF.

The chain is built from TRBV30 and TRBJ2-7; D is possibly TRBD2 (6 bases). V was pared by 4 bases and J by 0 bases, with 13 bases between. The length of the CDR3 is 14 residues. Germline V gene sequence: CDR1 GTSNPN, CDR2 SVGIG (reference sequence). The CDR3 loop is CAWTLSGRSYEQYF. In DNA form, the CDR3 reads TGTGCCTGGACTCTGAGCGGGCGCTCCTACGAGCAGTACTTC.

The chain uses TRBV14 and TRBJ1-2; D is uncertain. Trimming stripped 3 bases from V and 8 bases from J, with 7 bases between. The CDR3 loop spans 11 amino acids. Germline CDR1 and CDR2: SGHDN and FVKESK. The CDR3 reads CASSHGRGYTF. The CDR3, as DNA: TGTGCCAGCAGCCATGGGAGAGGCTACACCTTC.

This clone was detected only once. The rearrangement joins TRBV25-1 to TRBJ1-2; D possibly corresponds to TRBD1 (6 bases). The CDR3 length is 13 residues. Trimming removed 8 bases from V and 8 bases from J, with 18 bases in between. Germline V CDR1 and CDR2: MGHDK, SYGVNS. CDR3 DNA: TGTGCCAGCTGGGGGGGGCACGGAGGAGGCTACACCTTC. Protein product: CASWGGHGGGYTF.

The chain uses TRBV24-1 and TRBJ1-2, with 8 bases aligning to TRBD1. The CDR3 sequence is 16 residues long. The V and J ends lost 3 bases and 2 bases, in that order; junction bases with no gene match: 7. CDR1 and CDR2 from the germline V gene are KGHDR and SFDVKD. The CDR3, as DNA: TGTGCCACCAGTGATCCGTCAGGGGGCGGCAACTATGGCTACACCTTC. Its protein product is CATSDPSGGGNYGYTF.

V gene TRBV24-1 combines with J gene TRBJ2-4, with D perhaps TRBD2 (6 bases). Between the trimmed V and J ends, which lost 4 bases and 1 base, there was a span of 19 bases. From germline, CDR1 is KGHDR and CDR2 SFDVKD. The CDR3 extends over 18 amino acids. The CDR3 reads CATSDPPHGRGAKNIQYF. The CDR3 bases are TGTGCCACCAGTGACCCGCCCCACGGGAGAGGGGCCAAAAACATTCAGTACTTC.

This chain links TRBV19 with TRBJ1-2; D is unclear. The length of the CDR3 is 17 residues. Germline V gives CDR1 LNHDA, CDR2 SQIVND (reference sequence). Trimming pared 6 bases from V and 5 bases from J, leaving 25 bases between. Here the CDR3 DNA reads TGTGCCAGTAGGGATGGCAGCAGCCGGAACGTAGTGTATGGCTACACCTTC. This codes for CASRDGSSRNVVYGYTF.

V is TRBV6-4 and J is TRBJ1-1; weak D call: TRBD1 (6 bases). The CDR3 covers 13 residues. V shed 7 bases and J shed 4 bases, with 13 bases lying between them. CDR1 is MRHNA and CDR2 is SNTAGT in the germline V gene. The CDR3: CASTNEGGTEAFF. The CDR3 nucleotides are TGTGCCAGCACCAACGAGGGGGGCACTGAAGCTTTCTTT.

V gene TRBV5-1 combines with J gene TRBJ2-1, with TRBD2 matching over 14 bases. Looked up from germline, CDR1 is SGHRS and CDR2 is YFSETQ. J was trimmed by 7 bases and V by 4 bases; bases with no gene match: 4. This CDR3 is 15 amino acids long. The CDR3 bases are TGCGCCAGCAGCCAGACTAGCGGGGGGGAGAATGAGCAGTTCTTC. The encoded protein is CASSQTSGGENEQFF.

The V gene is TRBV28, the J gene TRBJ1-1; maybe TRBD1 (5 bases). V was pared by 2 bases and J by 11 bases, with 15 bases between. The CDR3 contains 13 residues. The germline CDR1 and CDR2 sequences are MDHEN and SYDVKM. The CDR3 here is CASSLGYGARAFF. CDR3 DNA: TGTGCCAGCAGTTTAGGATACGGGGCGAGGGCTTTCTTT.

The J gene is TRBJ1-1, the V gene TRBV6-5; 8 bases agree with TRBD1. V shed 8 bases and J 1 base; nucleotides not matched to a gene: 9. Germline V CDR1 and CDR2: MNHEY, SVGAGI. The CDR3 has 15 residues. The CDR3 reads CASYLGQGGNTEAFF. The CDR3 region has the DNA TGTGCCAGCTACCTCGGACAGGGAGGGAACACTGAAGCTTTCTTT.

This chain connects TRBV4-2 to TRBJ1-3, with a possible D match to TRBD1 (6 bases). This CDR3 is 15 amino acids long. The germline V gene encodes CDR1 LGHNA and CDR2 YNFKEQ. Trimming took 0 bases from V and 4 from J, leaving 10 bases between them. The CDR3 DNA is TGTGCCAGCAGCCAAGACAGGGGTGGCGGAAACACCATATATTTT. Encoded protein: CASSQDRGGGNTIYF.

The chain combines TRBV6-5 with TRBJ1-4; the D is unclear. CDR3 length: 15 residues. Trimming removed 2 bases at V and 2 bases at J, with 9 bases between. Germline assignment: CDR1 MNHEY and CDR2 SVGAGI. The CDR3 DNA sequence: TGTGCCAGCAGTTACGTCGGGGTTACTAATGAAAAACTGTTTTTT. This codes for CASSYVGVTNEKLFF.

The chain joins TRBV11-3 to TRBJ2-7; tentatively, D is TRBD1 or TRBD2 (5 bases each). The CDR3 runs to 17 residues. The germline CDR1 and CDR2 sequences are SGHNT and YENEEA. Trimming removed 5 bases from V and 0 bases from J, with 20 bases in between. The DNA of the CDR3 is TGTGCCAGCAGCACTGAACCCCCGGGACCTCGCTCCTACGAGCAGTACTTC. This sequence encodes CASSTEPPGPRSYEQYF. The variable domain in full, with the rest retrieved from reference TRBV11-3 and TRBJ2-7, is EAGVVQSPRYKIIEKKQPVAFWCNPISGHNTLYWYLQNLGQGPELLIRYENEEAVDDSQLPKDRFSAERLKGVDSTLKIQPAELGDSAVYLCASSTEPPGPRSYEQYFGPGTRLTVT.

The chain carries TRBV9 and TRBJ1-5; 7 bases are a match to TRBD1. CDR1 SGDLS and CDR2 YYNGEE come from the germline V gene. The CDR3 length is 14 residues. V shed 3 bases and J 5 bases; nucleotides not matched to a gene: 5. The CDR3 is CASSDTGEDQPQHF. The CDR3 DNA reads TGTGCCAGCAGCGACACAGGGGAAGATCAGCCCCAGCATTTT.

V is TRBV28 and J is TRBJ1-5; a possible D gene is TRBD1 (5 bases). Germline lookup yields CDR1 MDHEN and CDR2 SYDVKM. The CDR3 extends over 14 amino acids. V was shortened by 5 bases and J by 10 bases, with 18 bases between the two germline ends. CDR3 amino acids: CASSPGTAWDPQHF. CDR3 nucleotides: TGTGCCAGCAGTCCCGGGACCGCGTGGGATCCCCAGCATTTT.

This clone occurred once. V gene TRBV6-5 combines with J gene TRBJ1-1, with D possibly matching TRBD1 (5 bases). There are 15 residues in the CDR3. V was clipped by 0 bases and J by 4 bases, with 12 bases between them. Germline CDR1 MNHEY, CDR2 SVGAGI. The CDR3 DNA reads as TGTGCCAGCAGTTACTCATCAGCAGGGAGCACTGAAGCTTTCTTT. Translating it yields CASSYSSAGSTEAFF.

This chain links TRBV7-3 with TRBJ1-1, with a weak D call TRBD1 (5 bases). Trimming left V 1 base short and J 1 base short, with 7 bases between. The CDR3 loop spans 14 amino acids. Per the germline V gene, CDR1 is SGHTA and CDR2 is FQGTGA. The CDR3: CASSLSRENTEAFF. The CDR3 coding sequence is TGTGCCAGCAGCTTAAGCAGGGAGAACACTGAAGCTTTCTTT.

The V gene is TRBV5-4, the J gene TRBJ1-1; D not resolved. Germline loops: CDR1 SGHNT, CDR2 YYREEE (reference sequence). This CDR3 is built from 16 residues. Trimming left V 3 bases short and J 0 bases short, with 15 bases between. The CDR3 loop reads CASSYGRNRMNTEAFF. The CDR3 bases are TGTGCCAGCAGCTACGGACGGAATCGGATGAACACTGAAGCTTTCTTT.

This clone showed up just once. CDR3 sequence reads: CASSQSFGYSYTF. The CDR3 DNA is TGTGCCAGCAGCCAATCCTTTGGTTACAGCTACACCTTC. The chain has TRBV3-1 (or the pseudogene TRBV3-2) and TRBJ1-2; D gene unclear. With 2 bases removed from V and 9 bases from J, the gap between germline ends came to 13 bases. Germline V CDR1 and CDR2: LGHDT, YNNKEL (reference sequence). This CDR3 region has 13 residues.

The CDR3 here is CSLTGDFAGTEAFF. The CDR3 DNA reads as TGCAGCTTAACAGGGGATTTTGCAGGTACTGAAGCTTTCTTT. V gene TRBV29-1 combines with J gene TRBJ1-1; TRBD1 matches 7 bases. The CDR3 is 14 residues long. V was clipped by 8 bases and J by 5 bases; unmatched bases: 14. CDR1 and CDR2 from the germline V gene are SQVTM and ANQGSEA.

The DNA of the CDR3 is TGTGCCAGCAGTTACTCGCCAGCCTTCTCTGGAAACACCATATATTTT. Its protein is CASSYSPAFSGNTIYF. The V call is TRBV6-5, the J call TRBJ1-3; unclear D gene. Trimming removed 0 bases at V and 0 bases at J, with 9 bases between. Germline CDR1 and CDR2: MNHEY and SVGAGI. The CDR3 totals 16 residues.

The chain uses TRBV19 and TRBJ1-5; no definite D call. The V and J ends lost 5 bases and 6 bases respectively, with 17 bases between them. CDR3 length: 15 residues. Germline V gene data show CDR1 as LNHDA and CDR2 as SQIVND (reference sequence). CDR3 region: CASSLPGGSPQPQHF. As DNA, the CDR3 is TGTGCCAGTAGTCTCCCCGGAGGCTCACCTCAGCCCCAGCATTTT.

The V and J genes are TRBV19 and TRBJ2-7; D is ambiguous. This CDR3 spans 14 amino acids. Germline V CDR1 and CDR2: LNHDA, SQIVND (reference sequence). Trimming removed 5 bases from V and 7 bases from J, with 18 bases in between. This chain's CDR3 is CASSRFPDETEQYF. The CDR3 nucleotides are TGTGCCAGTAGTCGATTCCCTGACGAGACGGAGCAGTACTTC.

This clone appeared a few times. The genes are TRBV18 and TRBJ1-5, with D tentatively TRBD1 (6 bases). CDR1 is KGHSH, CDR2 LQKENI, per germline. The CDR3 spans 14 residues. The germline V and J ends were trimmed by 8 bases and 0 bases, with 11 bases remaining between them. The chain's CDR3 is CASAGTNSNQPQHF. The CDR3 bases are TGTGCCAGCGCCGGGACAAATAGCAATCAGCCCCAGCATTTT.

The chain has TRBV19 and TRBJ2-3; D call uncertain. CDR1 is LNHDA, CDR2 SQIVND, per germline (reference sequence). V lost 1 base, J lost 0 bases, and 5 bases lay in between. The CDR3 covers 14 residues. In DNA form, the CDR3 reads TGTGCCAGTAGTATAGGTCCTAGCACAGATACGCAGTATTTT. Translated, it gives CASSIGPSTDTQYF.

This clone was seen a handful of times. The genes are TRBV5-1 and TRBJ2-5, with TRBD1 identical over 8 bases. V lost 2 bases and J lost 5; bases outside the gene matches: 14. CDR1 is SGHRS and CDR2 is YFSETQ in the germline V gene. There are 17 residues in the CDR3. The DNA of the CDR3 is TGCGCCAGCAGCTTTGGTACAGGGGGTTGGGTCCGGGAGACCCAGTACTTC. Its protein product is CASSFGTGGWVRETQYF.

The chain has TRBV6-5 and TRBJ2-3, with D unresolved. Germline-derived CDR1 and CDR2 are MNHEY and SVGAGI. The CDR3 totals 13 residues. The germline V and J ends were trimmed by 6 bases and 4 bases, with 11 bases remaining between them. The DNA of the CDR3 is TGTGCCAGCAGCCTGAATCGGGCAGATACGCAGTATTTT. Translating it yields CASSLNRADTQYF.

This chain links TRBV20-1 with TRBJ1-1; D gene unclear. CDR1 is DFQATT, CDR2 SNEGSKA, per germline (reference sequence). The CDR3 is made up of 18 amino acids. V was cut by 3 bases and J by 0 bases, with 23 bases left in between. This chain's CDR3 is CSASSGLVRTNMNTEAFF. The DNA for the CDR3 is TGCAGTGCTAGTTCTGGGTTAGTGAGAACAAACATGAACACTGAAGCTTTCTTT.